The 10 T cell receptor beta chains presented below share a single source sample, sequenced in a study of shared clonotypes between healthy human individuals (dated by TCRdb to 2018 to 2021). The method was the immunoSEQ multiplex PCR assay. Imported from immuneACCESS, the table was reduced by TCRdb to in-frame sequences with V and J called. These copies leave out some clones; in studies compared against another copy, an unresolved V gene accounts for under half, and the cause of the remainder is not known. For this sample the table gives some 2 million clones, of which roughly 94% were detected only once. Together, the top ten hold 0.13% of the sample. The specimen was naive CD4+ T cells sorted from blood. The cell subset or site label here, explained by the study, means: CD45RA+ positively selected. These receptors came from a man between 18 and 29 years old in good health.

As to this clone: The identical CDR3 is also encoded by other nucleotide sequences in the sample. The chain uses TRBV5-1 and TRBJ2-2; maybe TRBD2 (5 bases). Trimming removed 0 bases at V and 4 bases at J, with 10 bases between. The CDR3 contains 15 residues. Per germline, CDR1 SGHRS and CDR2 YFSETQ. This chain's CDR3 is CASSLGGLSTGELFF. The CDR3 DNA sequence: TGCGCCAGCAGCTTGGGCGGACTTTCCACCGGGGAGCTGTTTTTT.

A note on this clone: This could be a read error, since a much larger clone is one nucleotide away. The CDR3 nucleotides are TGCGCCAACAGCCCGGGGACAGGGCATTTCGCACCCCTCCACTTT. It encodes CANSPGTGHFAPLHF. The gene calls are TRBV5-1 and TRBJ1-6, with 9 bases fitting TRBD1. The CDR3 has 15 residues. From germline, CDR1 is SGHRS and CDR2 YFSETQ. Full variable domain (outside the CDR3, taken from reference TRBV5-1 and TRBJ1-6): KAGVTQTPRYLIKTRGQQVTLSCSPISGHRSVSWYQQTPGQGLQFLFEYFSETQRNKGNFPGRFSGRQFSNSRSEMNVSTLELGDSALYLCANSPGTGHFAPLHFGNGTRLTVT.

The chain carries TRBV6-5 and TRBJ2-7, with TRBD2 as a possible D gene (6 bases). The V and J ends lost 6 bases and 6 bases respectively, with 18 bases between them. Germline CDR1 MNHEY, CDR2 SVGAGI. This CDR3 is 14 amino acids long. The CDR3 region has the DNA TGTGCCAGCAGGACCGGACTAAGTAGCAGCGAGCAGTACTTC. Translated, it gives CASRTGLSSSEQYF.

Concerning this clone itself: This sample also contains other DNA sequences that code for the same CDR3. This rearrangement joins TRBV5-1 to TRBJ1-5; the match to TRBD1 covers 8 bases. Trimming removed 0 bases from V and 7 bases from J; junction bases left unmatched: 6. The CDR3 sequence is 15 residues long. Germline CDR1 reads SGHRS; CDR2 reads YFSETQ. The CDR3 loop reads CASSLGGQGGQPQHF. The CDR3 nucleotides are TGCGCCAGCAGCTTGGGCGGACAGGGAGGACAGCCCCAGCATTTT. Full variable domain (missing parts from reference TRBV5-1 and TRBJ1-5): KAGVTQTPRYLIKTRGQQVTLSCSPISGHRSVSWYQQTPGQGLQFLFEYFSETQRNKGNFPGRFSGRQFSNSRSEMNVSTLELGDSALYLCASSLGGQGGQPQHFGDGTRLSIL.

The chain links TRBV7-8 to TRBJ1-3, with D possibly being TRBD1 (5 bases). V lost 0 bases and J 0 bases, leaving 9 bases between the germline ends. Germline V gene sequence: CDR1 SGHVS, CDR2 FQNEAQ. The CDR3 loop spans 16 amino acids. DNA for the CDR3: TGTGCCAGCAGCTTAGCGGGGGGTTTCTCTGGAAACACCATATATTTT. It yields the protein CASSLAGGFSGNTIYF.

The V call is TRBV9, the J call TRBJ1-1; no clear D. With 3 bases removed from V and 1 base from J, the gap between germline ends came to 7 bases. This CDR3 has 13 residues. Germline-derived CDR1 and CDR2 are SGDLS and YYNGEE. CDR3 coding DNA: TGTGCCAGCAGCGCCCAGGAGAACACTGAAGCTTTCTTT. Translating it yields CASSAQENTEAFF.

V gene TRBV10-3 combines with J gene TRBJ2-5, with TRBD1 identical over 7 bases. The V gene end was trimmed by 7 bases and the J gene end by 5 bases; junction bases not matched to a gene: 10. The CDR3 consists of 14 residues. From germline, CDR1 is ENHRY and CDR2 SYGVKD. The CDR3 protein is CAINPGGSAETQYF. The CDR3 DNA reads as TGTGCCATCAATCCAGGGGGTAGTGCGGAGACCCAGTACTTC.

The genes are TRBV7-2 and TRBJ2-1; 9 nucleotides match TRBD2. The CDR3 consists of 16 residues. Per germline, CDR1 SGHTA and CDR2 FQGNSA. J was trimmed by 2 bases and V by 5 bases; bases with no gene match: 7. The CDR3 spells CASSTLAGEPYNEQFF. CDR3 sequence (DNA): TGTGCCAGCAGCACCTTAGCGGGAGAGCCCTACAATGAGCAGTTCTTC.

This sequence joins TRBV6-1 and TRBJ1-4, with D possibly matching TRBD1 (5 bases). The ends were cut back, 7 bases at V and 8 bases at J, with 8 bases in the middle. The CDR3 length is 11 residues. CDR1 is MNHNS, CDR2 SASEGT, per germline. The CDR3 here is CASTNREKLFF. The CDR3 coding sequence is TGTGCCAGCACCAACAGGGAAAAACTGTTTTTT.

Concerning this clone itself: The sample holds other DNA sequences that translate to the same CDR3. The chain joins TRBV18 to TRBJ2-3; D is ambiguous. CDR3 length: 13 residues. V gave up 3 bases and J gave up 2 bases, with 6 bases separating them. CDR1 and CDR2 (germline): KGHSH, LQKENI. Here the CDR3 reads CASSPRNTDTQYF. The CDR3 nucleotides are TGTGCCAGCTCACCGCGGAACACAGATACGCAGTATTTT.